Following are 24 T cell receptor beta chains from one sample sequenced in a study of blood T cell repertoires in COVID-19. The table came from immunoSEQ multiplex PCR; TCRdb's copy has only in-frame clones and leaves some out. The table has hundreds of thousands of clones, 60% to 75% seen once. Sample: peripheral blood. The receptors derive from a woman of 80 years or more with acute or convalescent COVID-19.

The chain has TRBV6-1 and TRBJ2-1, with TRBD2 matching over 9 bases. V gave up 3 bases and J gave up 7 bases; unmatched junction bases: 13. CDR3 size: 17 residues. Germline CDR1 reads MNHNS; CDR2 reads SASEGT. CDR3 nucleotides: TGTGCCAGCAGTGACTACTTTTATAGCGGGGGCGGGAATGAGCAGTTCTTC. Translating it yields CASSDYFYSGGGNEQFF.

J is TRBJ2-7 and V is TRBV5-6; TRBD2 aligns across 7 bases. Germline V gene data show CDR1 as SGHDT and CDR2 as YYEEEE. Losses at the gene ends were 2 bases for V and 7 bases for J; bases not matched to a gene: 9. CDR3 length: 14 residues. In DNA form, the CDR3 reads TGTGCCAGCAGCTTTTCAGGGAGGGGCGGGGAGCAGTACTTC. Encoded protein: CASSFSGRGGEQYF.

This chain joins TRBV6-5 and TRBJ1-6; D might be TRBD1 (5 bases). This CDR3 region has 14 residues. The V and J ends lost 8 bases and 10 bases respectively, with 18 bases between them. CDR1 MNHEY and CDR2 SVGAGI come from the germline V gene. CDR3 loop: CASDPGTLSSPLHF. The CDR3 DNA reads as TGTGCCAGCGACCCGGGGACTCTTAGCTCACCCCTCCACTTT.

The chain recombines TRBV10-2 with TRBJ1-2; D might be TRBD1 (5 bases). Trimming cost V 1 base and J 7 bases, with 10 bases left between them. The CDR3 totals 13 residues. The germline V gene has CDR1 WSHSY and CDR2 SAAADI. CDR3 in amino acids: CASSEFTGGGYTF. In DNA, the CDR3 is TGCGCCAGCAGTGAGTTTACAGGCGGTGGCTACACCTTC.

The chain uses TRBV4-1 and TRBJ1-3; 8 bases are shared with TRBD1. The CDR3 is 16 residues long. Trimming removed 3 bases from V and 1 base from J; junction bases left unmatched: 5. Germline values: CDR1 MGHRA, CDR2 YSYEKL. The CDR3 is CASSHADRASGNTIYF. For the CDR3, the DNA is TGCGCCAGCAGCCACGCGGACAGGGCGTCTGGAAACACCATATATTTT.

The chain employs TRBV29-1 and TRBJ2-7, with a tentative D call TRBD2 (5 bases). V shed 4 bases and J shed 5 bases, with 21 bases lying between them. Germline V gene data show CDR1 as SQVTM and CDR2 as ANQGSEA. The CDR3 loop spans 15 amino acids. The CDR3 DNA reads as TGCAGCGTTGCCCACCGGCTAGCCATCCACCACGAGCAGTACTTC. Its protein product is CSVAHRLAIHHEQYF.

V and J are TRBV9 and TRBJ2-2; D unresolved. The germline V gene has CDR1 SGDLS and CDR2 YYNGEE. This CDR3 is built from 17 residues. Trimming stripped 2 bases from V and 2 bases from J, with 16 bases between. As DNA, the CDR3 is TGTGCCAGCAGCGTTGGCGGCCCCAGTATTAACACCGGGGAGCTGTTTTTT. It encodes CASSVGGPSINTGELFF. Full variable domain (rest looked up from reference TRBV9 and TRBJ2-2): DSGVTQTPKHLITATGQRVTLRCSPRSGDLSVYWYQQSLDQGLQFLIQYYNGEERAKGNILERFSAQQFPDLHSELNLSSLELGDSALYFCASSVGGPSINTGELFFGEGSRLTVL.

The V gene is TRBV7-2, the J gene TRBJ1-2; TRBD1 is a possible D gene (6 bases). This CDR3 has 15 residues. Germline CDR1 and CDR2: SGHTA and FQGNSA. V was pared by 5 bases and J by 4 bases, with 17 bases between. The CDR3 protein is CASSLRQASTYGYTF. CDR3 DNA: TGTGCCAGCAGCCTCAGACAGGCTTCTACCTATGGCTACACCTTC.

In regard to this clone: One end of the junction varies from germline; a read error may be responsible. This chain connects TRBV19 to TRBJ1-2; D call uncertain. Per germline, CDR1 LNHDA and CDR2 SQIVND (reference sequence). The CDR3 length is 13 residues. CDR3 region: CASSMRVGRPYRF. CDR3 sequence (DNA): TGTGCCAGTAGTATGAGAGTAGGCAGGCCGTACCGATTC.

This clone was observed a few times. The chain employs TRBV25-1 and TRBJ1-5; TRBD1 is a possible D gene (5 bases). The CDR3 runs to 14 residues. The germline V gene encodes CDR1 MGHDK and CDR2 SYGVNS. The ends were cut back, 5 bases at V and 6 bases at J, with 14 bases in the middle. For the CDR3, the DNA is TGTGCCAGCAGTATGGGGACCGGGAGTCAGCCCCAGCATTTT. As protein: CASSMGTGSQPQHF.

This clone was detected a few times. The V gene is TRBV20-1, the J gene TRBJ1-2, with 11 bases that match TRBD1. The J segment lost 7 bases and the V segment lost 3 bases, leaving 7 bases of the junction unmatched. The CDR3 spans 14 residues. CDR1 is DFQATT, CDR2 SNEGSKA, per germline (reference sequence). CDR3 DNA: TGCAGTGCTAGTGACCGGGACAGGGGGTCTGGCTACACCTTC. Protein: CSASDRDRGSGYTF.

The V gene is TRBV7-9, the J gene TRBJ2-2, with TRBD1 matching over 8 bases. Germline V gives CDR1 SEHNR, CDR2 FQNEAQ (reference sequence). The ends lost 8 bases at V and 0 bases at J; junction bases unmatched: 5. The CDR3 has 15 amino acids. The CDR3 DNA is TGTGCCAGCGGGACAGGCAGGTCGAACACCGGGGAGCTGTTTTTT. Its protein product is CASGTGRSNTGELFF.

The genes are TRBV5-1 and TRBJ2-3; 9 nucleotides match TRBD2. This CDR3 is built from 15 residues. Per germline, CDR1 SGHRS and CDR2 YFSETQ. V lost 4 bases, J lost 2 bases, and 5 bases stayed unmatched. CDR3 sequence reads: CASSPGTSPTDTQYF. In DNA form, the CDR3 reads TGCGCCAGCAGCCCCGGGACTAGCCCCACAGATACGCAGTATTTT.

This chain links TRBV5-1 with TRBJ2-5; 8 nucleotides line up with TRBD2. CDR3 length: 13 residues. Per the germline V gene, CDR1 is SGHRS and CDR2 is YFSETQ. V gave up 3 bases and J gave up 5 bases; unmatched junction bases: 3. CDR3 region: CASSYSGSETQYF. The CDR3 DNA sequence: TGCGCCAGCAGCTACAGCGGGAGTGAGACCCAGTACTTC.

This clone was detected only a few times. V usage is TRBV7-9 and J usage is TRBJ2-7; the match to TRBD2 covers 10 bases. CDR1 SEHNR and CDR2 FQNEAQ come from the germline V gene (reference sequence). The CDR3 totals 15 residues. V lost 3 bases and J lost 5; bases outside the gene matches: 7. The chain's CDR3 is CASSFSSGSRNEQYF. The CDR3 bases are TGTGCCAGCAGCTTCTCTAGCGGGAGTCGGAACGAGCAGTACTTC.

The chain recombines TRBV19 with TRBJ1-2; no definite D call. Germline V lookup: CDR1 LNHDA, CDR2 SQIVND (reference sequence). The V end was cut by 4 bases, the J end by 6 bases, with 21 bases between. This CDR3 has 16 amino acids. CDR3 residues: CASSTRVEWAHHGYTF. The CDR3 DNA reads as TGTGCCAGTAGTACCCGTGTTGAGTGGGCGCATCATGGCTACACCTTC.

The chain employs TRBV2 and TRBJ1-6; possible D gene TRBD1, 5 bases. V was trimmed by 4 bases and J by 8 bases, leaving 15 bases between them. CDR3 length equals 15 residues. Per germline, CDR1 SNHLY and CDR2 FYNNEI. The chain's CDR3 is CASSALGRVDSPLHF. DNA for the CDR3: TGTGCCAGCAGTGCATTGGGCAGGGTGGATTCACCCCTCCACTTT.

As for this clone: At one boundary the junction diverges from the germline segment, which might be a read error. The rearrangement joins TRBV5-4 to TRBJ2-1; tentatively, D is TRBD1 (6 bases). The CDR3 is made up of 14 amino acids. Germline V gene data show CDR1 as SGHNT and CDR2 as YYREEE (reference sequence). CDR3 coding DNA: TGTGCCAGCAGCCTGGAGGACAGTTACAGTGAGCAGTTCTTC. Protein product: CASSLEDSYSEQFF.

The chain couples TRBV5-1 to TRBJ2-5, with 16 positions matching TRBD2. The germline V gene encodes CDR1 SGHRS and CDR2 YFSETQ. With 3 bases clipped from V and 4 bases from J, the junction kept 3 bases outside the gene matches. The CDR3 extends over 16 amino acids. The CDR3 nucleotides read TGCGCCAGCAGCTCGGGGACTAGCGGGAGGGGAGAGACCCAGTACTTC. Its translation is CASSSGTSGRGETQYF.

This chain connects TRBV6-4 to TRBJ2-3, with D unclear. V lost 6 bases and J 0 bases, leaving 7 bases between the germline ends. CDR3 size: 13 residues. The germline gives CDR1 MRHNA, CDR2 SNTAGT. CDR3 region: CASSHGSTDTQYF. CDR3 coding DNA: TGTGCCAGCAGCCACGGGAGCACAGATACGCAGTATTTT.

The CDR3: CASSVSQGNIQYF. CDR3 nucleotides: TGCGCCAGCAGTGTGAGCCAGGGAAACATTCAGTACTTC. This chain connects TRBV10-2 to TRBJ2-4; D is perhaps TRBD1 (5 bases). The CDR3 runs to 13 residues. Germline assignment: CDR1 WSHSY and CDR2 SAAADI. V lost 4 bases, J lost 6 bases, and 10 bases lay in between.

The chain carries TRBV29-1 and TRBJ1-4; no firm D call. There are 13 residues in the CDR3. The germline V and J ends were trimmed by 4 bases and 4 bases, with 10 bases remaining between them. Per the germline V gene, CDR1 is SQVTM and CDR2 is ANQGSEA. This chain's CDR3 is CSVASRLNEKLFF. CDR3 DNA sequence: TGCAGCGTTGCGTCAAGACTTAATGAAAAACTGTTTTTT.

This chain links TRBV27 with TRBJ1-1; TRBD1 aligns across 7 bases. Germline V gene sequence: CDR1 MNHEY, CDR2 SMNVEV (reference sequence). Trimming at V came to 2 bases and at J to 0 bases, leaving 6 bases not matched to a gene. The CDR3 loop spans 16 amino acids. The CDR3 DNA reads as TGTGCCAGCAGTTTAAGAGGGGGCGATATGAACACTGAAGCTTTCTTT. This sequence encodes CASSLRGGDMNTEAFF.

This clone was observed a few times. V and J are TRBV19 and TRBJ1-1; no firm D call. CDR1 LNHDA and CDR2 SQIVND come from the germline V gene (reference sequence). The CDR3 has 13 residues. Trimming took off 3 bases at V and 6 bases at J, with 11 bases between the two ends. CDR3 coding DNA: TGTGCCAGTAGTATGAGACGGGGAGCTGAAGCTTTCTTT. It yields the protein CASSMRRGAEAFF.